The 22 T cell receptor beta chains below all came from one sample that was sequenced in a study of CD8 T cells in ankylosing spondylitis. TCRdb passed the 5' RACE reads through MiXCR, listing each CDR3 protein once. The sample lists more than 150,000 distinct CDR3 sequences, roughly 18% occurring once. The sample comprised blood, either unsorted or a sorted T cell fraction (not recorded which). These receptors were obtained from a male donor aged 10-35 years with ankylosing spondylitis or in good health (not recorded which).

This clonotype was counted ten times or more. V gene TRBV29-1 combines with J gene TRBJ1-2, with unresolved D. V lost 6 bases, J lost 8 bases, and 13 bases lay in between. Germline CDR1 and CDR2: SQVTM and ANQGSEA. This CDR3 is built from 11 residues. CDR3 region: CSVYPAEGYTF. The CDR3 DNA is TGCAGCGTGTACCCGGCTGAGGGCTACACCTTC. Full variable domain (outside the CDR3, taken from reference TRBV29-1 and TRBJ1-2): SAVISQKPSRDICQRGTSLTIQCQVDSQVTMMFWYRQQPGQSLTLIATANQGSEATYESGFVIDKFPISRPNLTFSTLTVSNMSPEDSSIYLCSVYPAEGYTFGSGTRLTVV.

This clonotype was found many times. The V call is TRBV12-3 or TRBV12-4, the J call TRBJ2-3; 9 bases agree with TRBD2. Trimming at V came to 5 bases and at J to 4 bases, leaving 7 bases not matched to a gene. CDR3 length: 15 amino acids. The DNA for the CDR3 is TGTGCCAGCAGTACTCTAGCGGGAAGCCCAGATACGCAGTATTTT. Protein sequence: CASSTLAGSPDTQYF.

This clonotype occurred many times. The chain couples TRBV3-1 to TRBJ2-1; 7 bases line up with TRBD1. Trimming at V came to 5 bases and at J to 5 bases, leaving 6 bases not matched to a gene. Germline-derived CDR1 and CDR2 are LGHDT and YNNKEL (reference sequence). The CDR3 totals 14 residues. The CDR3 here is CASSLRDRNNEQFF. In DNA form, the CDR3 reads TGTGCCAGCAGCTTACGGGACAGAAACAATGAGCAGTTCTTC.

This clonotype has at least ten counts. The J gene is TRBJ2-1, the V gene TRBV6-6; weak D call: TRBD2 (5 bases). Per germline, CDR1 MNHNY and CDR2 SVGAGI (reference sequence). Trimming shortened V by 5 bases and J by 7 bases, and 18 bases separated the two germline ends. CDR3 size: 15 residues. CDR3 in DNA: TGTGCCAGCAGTCGAGACACCATTTCGGGGAATGAGCAGTTCTTC. Residues: CASSRDTISGNEQFF.

A few counts support this clonotype. This CDR3 is CSVDSAGNTIYF. CDR3 in DNA: TGCAGCGTTGATTCAGCCGGAAACACCATATATTTT. V gene TRBV29-1 combines with J gene TRBJ1-3; D is undetermined. Germline assignment: CDR1 SQVTM and CDR2 ANQGSEA. V lost 3 bases, J lost 4 bases, and 7 bases lay in between. The CDR3 runs to 12 residues. Full variable domain (outside the CDR3, taken from reference TRBV29-1 and TRBJ1-3): SAVISQKPSRDICQRGTSLTIQCQVDSQVTMMFWYRQQPGQSLTLIATANQGSEATYESGFVIDKFPISRPNLTFSTLTVSNMSPEDSSIYLCSVDSAGNTIYFGEGSWLTVV.

This clonotype has a count of ten or more. Relative to the germline gene, one junction end is altered; a read error may explain this. The gene calls are TRBV9 and TRBJ2-5; 9 bases map to TRBD2. CDR1 SGDLS and CDR2 YYNGEE come from the germline V gene. CDR3 size: 11 residues. CDR3 residues: CASSGGTSSSF. The DNA of the CDR3 is TGTGCCAGCAGCGGCGGGACTAGCTCCAGCTTC.

In this sample, this clonotype turned up many times. The chain recombines TRBV4-3 with TRBJ2-2; tentatively, D is TRBD2 (6 bases). Germline lookup yields CDR1 LGHNA and CDR2 YSLEER. This CDR3 spans 15 amino acids. V shed 1 base and J shed 4 bases, with 10 bases lying between them. CDR3 amino acids: CASSQAWGGTGELFF. CDR3 nucleotide sequence: TGCGCCAGCAGCCAAGCTTGGGGAGGCACCGGGGAGCTGTTTTTT.

The chain has TRBV20-1 and TRBJ2-3; the D gene is possibly TRBD2 (5 bases). Germline CDR1 and CDR2: DFQATT and SNEGSKA (reference sequence). Trimming removed 6 bases at V and 5 bases at J, with 9 bases between. The CDR3 covers 11 residues. CDR3 loop: CSARTGDTQYF. CDR3 coding DNA: TGCAGTGCGCGGACTGGAGATACGCAGTATTTT.

The table lists this clonotype with many counts. The chain carries TRBV20-1 and TRBJ2-3; D gene uncertain. The germline V gene has CDR1 DFQATT and CDR2 SNEGSKA (reference sequence). V was pared by 0 bases and J by 1 base, with 14 bases between. The CDR3 is 16 residues long. This CDR3 is CSARDLAALGTDTQYF. CDR3 nucleotides: TGCAGTGCTAGAGATCTGGCAGCTCTGGGCACAGATACGCAGTATTTT.

In this sample, this clonotype turned up many times. V is TRBV20-1 and J is TRBJ2-1, with TRBD2 identical over 7 bases. Looked up from germline, CDR1 is DFQATT and CDR2 is SNEGSKA (reference sequence). The V gene end was trimmed by 3 bases and the J gene end by 8 bases; junction bases not matched to a gene: 13. The CDR3 runs to 15 residues. CDR3 in DNA: TGCAGTGCTAGTATTTTAGGAGGGAGGGCCGATGAGCAGTTCTTC. This codes for CSASILGGRADEQFF.

This clonotype was seen a few times. The chain combines TRBV20-1 with TRBJ2-6, with unresolved D. The V gene's germline CDR1 is DFQATT and CDR2 SNEGSKA (reference sequence). Trimming cost V 0 bases and J 1 base, with 7 bases left between them. This CDR3 spans 15 amino acids. The CDR3 sequence: CSARDFGSGANVLTF. The CDR3 DNA reads TGCAGTGCTAGAGATTTTGGGTCTGGGGCCAACGTCCTGACTTTC.

The chain combines TRBV29-1 with TRBJ2-1, with 9 nucleotides matching TRBD2. With 3 bases clipped from V and 3 bases from J, the junction kept 6 bases outside the gene matches. The CDR3 consists of 15 residues. Germline V gives CDR1 SQVTM, CDR2 ANQGSEA. The DNA for the CDR3 is TGCAGCGTTGATGCCCGACTAGCGGACTACAATGAGCAGTTCTTC. Its protein product is CSVDARLADYNEQFF.

This clonotype was picked up many times. The genes are TRBV3-1 and TRBJ2-1, with D uncertain. The CDR3 is made up of 13 amino acids. Germline assignment: CDR1 LGHDT and CDR2 YNNKEL (reference sequence). V dropped 0 bases and J dropped 6 bases, with 6 bases sitting between them. The DNA for the CDR3 is TGTGCCAGCAGCCAAGATACCGGCAATGAGCAGTTCTTC. This translates into CASSQDTGNEQFF.

This clonotype was recorded at least ten times. The V and J genes are TRBV29-1 and TRBJ2-1; TRBD2 might be the D (6 bases). This CDR3 region has 14 residues. V was clipped by 3 bases and J by 4 bases, with 13 bases between them. CDR1 SQVTM and CDR2 ANQGSEA come from the germline V gene. The CDR3 protein is CSVDPGLAYNEQFF. In DNA form, the CDR3 reads TGCAGCGTTGATCCGGGACTGGCATACAATGAGCAGTTCTTC.

This rearrangement joins TRBV7-2 to TRBJ2-5; D uncertain. Germline V gene sequence: CDR1 SGHTA, CDR2 FQGNSA. The CDR3 extends over 14 amino acids. V was clipped by 4 bases and J by 5 bases, with 14 bases between them. The CDR3 sequence is CASSSRPRSETQYF. CDR3 DNA sequence: TGTGCCAGCAGCTCCCGACCCCGATCCGAGACCCAGTACTTC.

This clonotype was found many times. This chain joins TRBV4-3 and TRBJ2-3; D unclear. V was shortened by 1 base and J by 6 bases, with 8 bases between the two germline ends. The CDR3 totals 13 residues. CDR1 and CDR2 (germline): LGHNA, YSLEER. The DNA for the CDR3 is TGCGCCAGCAGCCAAGGGTCGGCGGATACGCAGTATTTT. As protein: CASSQGSADTQYF.

In its sample, this clonotype was seen many times. This chain links TRBV12-3 or TRBV12-4 with TRBJ2-3, with a weak D call TRBD2 (6 bases). The CDR3 has 14 residues. V was trimmed by 6 bases and J by 0 bases, leaving 10 bases between them. CDR3 in amino acids: CASSRSGSTDTQYF. The CDR3 DNA reads as TGTGCCAGCAGCCGCAGCGGGAGCACAGATACGCAGTATTTT.

In this sample, this clonotype turned up many times. The rearrangement uses TRBV7-8 and TRBJ2-2; D may be TRBD1 (5 bases). Trimming pared 1 base from V and 0 bases from J, leaving 12 bases between. Germline CDR1 and CDR2: SGHVS and FQNEAQ. CDR3 length: 17 residues. DNA for the CDR3: TGTGCCAGCAGCTTAGTCCCGGCAGGGACGAACACCGGGGAGCTGTTTTTT. Translating it yields CASSLVPAGTNTGELFF. The full variable domain, with the rest looked up from reference TRBV7-8 and TRBJ2-2, is GAGVSQSPRYKVAKRGQDVALRCDPISGHVSLFWYQQALGQGPEFLTYFQNEAQLDKSGLPSDRFFAERPEGSVSTLKIQRTQQEDSAVYLCASSLVPAGTNTGELFFGEGSRLTVL.

This clonotype was found many times. The chain joins TRBV5-1 to TRBJ1-5; weak D call: TRBD1 (5 bases). This CDR3 contains 15 residues. Germline V lookup: CDR1 SGHRS, CDR2 YFSETQ. V dropped 0 bases and J dropped 7 bases, with 14 bases sitting between them. DNA for the CDR3: TGCGCCAGCAGCTTGGAGTCCGGGGGGACCCAGCCCCAGCATTTT. Residues: CASSLESGGTQPQHF.

This clonotype has a count of ten or more. The rearrangement joins TRBV7-2 to TRBJ2-1, with 9 bases lining up with TRBD2. CDR3 size: 19 residues. With V trimmed by 3 bases and J by 4 bases, 16 bases remained unmatched. CDR1 and CDR2 from the germline V gene are SGHTA and FQGNSA. In DNA form, the CDR3 reads TGTGCCAGCAGCTTGAGGACTAGCGACCCCAGGGTCGGTTACAATGAGCAGTTCTTC. This encodes CASSLRTSDPRVGYNEQFF.

This rearrangement joins TRBV20-1 to TRBJ2-7; D possibly corresponds to TRBD2 (5 bases). The CDR3 consists of 12 residues. The germline V gene encodes CDR1 DFQATT and CDR2 SNEGSKA (reference sequence). The V and J ends lost 6 bases and 3 bases respectively, with 12 bases between them. For the CDR3, the DNA is TGCAGTGCGGCGAACCGGGACTACGAGCAGTACGTC. Translated: CSAANRDYEQYV.

This clonotype was counted many times. The CDR3 spells CASSFPGWGYVRYEQYV. CDR3 coding DNA: TGTGCCAGCAGCTTCCCCGGCTGGGGGTATGTACGCTACGAGCAGTACGTC. V and J are TRBV11-2 and TRBJ2-7; D possibly matches TRBD1 or TRBD2 (5 bases each). V was trimmed by 3 bases and J by 3 bases, leaving 21 bases between them. This CDR3 is built from 17 residues. Germline CDR1 and CDR2: SGHAT and FQNNGV.